This T cell receptor (beta chain) was obtained from a study of blood T cell repertoires in COVID-19. Overall study: COVID-19 samples collected from the United States, Italy and Spain covered acute and convalescent phases. Nucleic acid was either cDNA or gDNA, and it came from T cells, B-cell-depleted T cells, or PBMCs.

Trimming took off 2 bases at V and 4 bases at J, with 11 bases between the two ends. Germline lookup yields CDR1 KGHSH and CDR2 LQKENI. CDR3 length: 14 residues. Original analysis: For nucleated cells, counts were estimated from reference gene primer amplification. Assay: immunoSEQ multiplex PCR; the TCRdb copy retains only in-frame clones and omits some. V and J calls and clone size are those listed in that table; D and trimming were worked out from the DNA. Of about 240,000 clones detected, around 83% appear once; the ten largest clones hold 12%. The receptor comes from a woman aged 55-70 years with active or convalescent COVID-19. Sequencing input: peripheral blood. The chain uses TRBV18 and TRBJ1-1, with no clear D. The CDR3 DNA sequence: TGTGCCAGCTCACCAGGCACCCTAGGCACTGAAGCTTTCTTT. This encodes CASSPGTLGTEAFF.